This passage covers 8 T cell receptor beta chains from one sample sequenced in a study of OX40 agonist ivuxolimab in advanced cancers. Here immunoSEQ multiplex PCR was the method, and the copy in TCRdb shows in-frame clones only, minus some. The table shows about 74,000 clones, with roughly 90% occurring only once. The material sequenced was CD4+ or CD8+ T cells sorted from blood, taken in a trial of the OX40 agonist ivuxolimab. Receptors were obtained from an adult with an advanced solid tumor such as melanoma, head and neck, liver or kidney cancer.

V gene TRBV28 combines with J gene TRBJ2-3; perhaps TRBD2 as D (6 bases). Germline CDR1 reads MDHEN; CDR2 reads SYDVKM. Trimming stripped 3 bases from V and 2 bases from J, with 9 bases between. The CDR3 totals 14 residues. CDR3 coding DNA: TGTGCCAGCAGTTTTGGAGGGCCCACAGATACGCAGTATTTT. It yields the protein CASSFGGPTDTQYF.

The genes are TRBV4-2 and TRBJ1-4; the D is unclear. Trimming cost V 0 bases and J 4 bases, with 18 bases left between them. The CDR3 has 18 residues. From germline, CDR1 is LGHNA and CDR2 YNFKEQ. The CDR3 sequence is CASSQDVITPTNNEKLFF. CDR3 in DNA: TGTGCCAGCAGCCAAGATGTTATAACCCCGACTAATAATGAAAAACTGTTTTTT.

The CDR3 nucleotides are TGTGCCAGCAGCTTTTTGTCAGCGGGACCAGGGCGGGTTCAGCCCCAGCATTTT. Translation gives CASSFLSAGPGRVQPQHF. V is TRBV7-2 and J is TRBJ1-5; maybe TRBD1 (5 bases). The CDR3 is made up of 18 amino acids. Trimming removed 3 bases from V and 6 bases from J, with 24 bases in between. Germline CDR1 SGHTA, CDR2 FQGNSA.

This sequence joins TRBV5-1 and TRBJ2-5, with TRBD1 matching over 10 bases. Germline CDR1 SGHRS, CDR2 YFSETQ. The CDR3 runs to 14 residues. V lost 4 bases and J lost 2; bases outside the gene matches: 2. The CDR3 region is CASSRTGGQETQYF. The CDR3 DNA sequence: TGCGCCAGCAGCCGGACAGGGGGTCAAGAGACCCAGTACTTC. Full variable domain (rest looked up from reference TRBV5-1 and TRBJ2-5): KAGVTQTPRYLIKTRGQQVTLSCSPISGHRSVSWYQQTPGQGLQFLFEYFSETQRNKGNFPGRFSGRQFSNSRSEMNVSTLELGDSALYLCASSRTGGQETQYFGPGTRLLVL.

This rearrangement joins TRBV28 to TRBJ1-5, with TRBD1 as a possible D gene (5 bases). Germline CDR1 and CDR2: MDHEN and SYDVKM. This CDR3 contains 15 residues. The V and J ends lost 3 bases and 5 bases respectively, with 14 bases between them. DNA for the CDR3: TGTGCCAGCAGTTTCGGGGGATCGGGGGATCAGCCCCAGCATTTT. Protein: CASSFGGSGDQPQHF.

CDR3 DNA sequence: TGTGCCAGCAGCTTATCGTGGGGAGGATCCTACAATGAGCAGTTCTTC. This encodes CASSLSWGGSYNEQFF. This chain links TRBV7-6 with TRBJ2-1; tentative D call: TRBD2 (6 bases). Trimming cost V 2 bases and J 1 base, with 12 bases left between them. The germline CDR1 and CDR2 sequences are SGHVS and FNYEAQ. CDR3 length equals 16 residues. The full variable domain, rest sourced from reference TRBV7-6 and TRBJ2-1, is GAGVSQSPRYKVTKRGQDVALRCDPISGHVSLYWYRQALGQGPEFLTYFNYEAQQDKSGLPNDRFSAERPEGSISTLTIQRTEQRDSAMYRCASSLSWGGSYNEQFFGPGTRLTVL.

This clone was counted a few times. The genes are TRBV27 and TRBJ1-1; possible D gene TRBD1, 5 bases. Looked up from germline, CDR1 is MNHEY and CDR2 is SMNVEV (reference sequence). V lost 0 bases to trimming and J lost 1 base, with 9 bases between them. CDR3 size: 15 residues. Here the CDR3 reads CASSLSPGANTEAFF. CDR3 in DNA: TGTGCCAGCAGTTTATCCCCCGGGGCGAACACTGAAGCTTTCTTT.

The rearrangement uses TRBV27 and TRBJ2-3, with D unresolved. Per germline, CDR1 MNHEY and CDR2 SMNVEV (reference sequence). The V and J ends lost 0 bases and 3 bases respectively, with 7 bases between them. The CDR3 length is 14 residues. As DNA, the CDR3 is TGTGCCAGCAGTTTATCGAAGGCGACAGATACGCAGTATTTT. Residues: CASSLSKATDTQYF.